This TCR beta chain came from a study of control samples from healthy donors and cancer patients. V lost 2 bases and J lost 3, with 10 bases in between. Germline-derived CDR1 and CDR2 are SEHNR and FQNEAQ (reference sequence). This CDR3 region has 14 residues. Libraries were prepared by immunoSEQ multiplex PCR; TCRdb keeps only in-frame clonotypes and omits some of them. The table records tens of thousands of clones, around 93% of them present only once. The source material was PBMCs. The chain uses TRBV7-9 and TRBJ1-2; D gene uncertain. The TCR originated in a woman between 35 and 50 years old with head and neck cancer. DNA of the CDR3: TGTGCCAGCAGCTTACTTTCTGGTCACTATGGCTACACCTTC. Its protein is CASSLLSGHYGYTF.